This T cell receptor beta chain stems from a study of OX40 agonist ivuxolimab in advanced cancers. Broadly, across the study: Ivuxolimab, which targeted the costimulatory receptor OX40 (CD134), was an agonistic, fully human IgG2 monoclonal antibody. Patients were allowed to have had prior anti-PD-1, anti-PD-L1 or anti-CTLA-4 therapy, and 40% of the dose-escalation patients had been treated with checkpoint inhibitors. The paper describes the monotherapy dose-escalation part (N of about 55 patients) of the phase I trial of ivuxolimab. Intravenous ivuxolimab was administered to patients every 2 weeks at six dose levels: 0.01, 0.1, 0.3, 1.5, 3 and 10 mg/kg. A male proportion of 82.7% and a mean age of approximately 55 years, ranging from roughly 23 to 79, were recorded for the dose-escalation cohort. Partial responses occurred in three dose-escalation patients, of whom one had hepatocellular carcinoma and two had cutaneous melanoma. Of the roughly 50 dose-escalation patients, hepatocellular carcinoma was present in around 19, melanoma in approximately 15, renal cell carcinoma in 9 and head and neck cancer in 9. Peripheral TCRbeta sequencing was intended to test whether TCR sequence diversity was altered and clonal T-cell expansion was caused by ivuxolimab.

There are 15 amino acids in the CDR3, from cysteine to phenylalanine inclusive. The DNA shown is the 45-base CDR3, in frame from base 1. V was cut back by 5 bases and J by 5 bases, leaving a gap of 17 bases between them. CDR1 is given as LNHDA and CDR2 as SQIVND, both from the germline V gene (reference sequence). To sequence the TCRbeta CDR3 region, genomic DNA was isolated from the sorted cells. The immunoSEQ Assay was used to sequence the TCRbeta CDR3 regions. TCRdb limited this immuneACCESS table to in-frame rearrangements with V and J called. A share of clones is missing; checked studies link under half to unresolved V genes, and the rest is unexplained. Counted in this sample were some 15,000 clones; almost 80% of them appeared once. Roughly a third of the sample belongs to the ten largest clones. A word on this clone: Its specific antigen is unknown. No base quality values were provided; no much bigger clone lies one nucleotide off.

The trial excluded patients who had a history of autoimmune disease or who were on systemic immunosuppression. Peripheral blood for TCR sequencing was collected from all dose cohorts at baseline, on cycle 4 day 1, and on cycle 7 day 1. Samples came from an open-label, multicenter, first-in-human phase I dose-escalation trial of ivuxolimab. The trial enrolled adults with locally advanced or metastatic head and neck squamous cell, hepatocellular, melanoma or renal cell carcinoma. CD4+ and CD8+ T cells were sorted separately from peripheral blood before TCR sequencing. The full study reports these points: Partial responders in the 0.1-3.0 mg/kg groups had among the lowest normalized peripheral clonal expansion, especially among CD8+ T cells. Antigen specificity was not determined for the clonally expanded peripheral T cells. At doses from 0.1 to 3.0 mg/kg, clonal expansion was seen in both CD4+ and CD8+ blood T cells between baseline and week 6. Low levels of normalized T-cell clonal expansion were also shown by some nonresponding patients. On average, CD8+ T cells showed more expanded clones than CD4+ T cells after ivuxolimab.

The chain links TRBV19 with TRBJ2-3, with no confidently assigned D gene. Sequencing was performed on CD4+ or CD8+ T cells sorted from blood, taken in a trial of the OX40 agonist ivuxolimab. This TCR was sampled from an adult with an advanced solid tumor such as melanoma, head and neck, liver or kidney cancer. The DNA sequence is given as TGTGCCAGTAGTGAAGGGTATGGAGAACTAGATACGCAGTATTTT. Its translation is CASSEGYGELDTQYF.